This T cell receptor (beta chain) was obtained from a study of OX40 agonist ivuxolimab in advanced cancers. This clone was observed once. The CDR3 runs 14 residues. V was cut by 4 bases and J by 4 bases, with 11 bases left in between. Germline CDR1 is WSHSY and CDR2 is SAAADI. This table comes from immunoSEQ multiplex PCR, and its TCRdb copy is limited to in-frame clones, with some not included. The table records about 110,000 clones, around 93% of them present only once. The source is an adult with an advanced solid tumor such as melanoma, head and neck, liver or kidney cancer. The rearrangement uses TRBV10-2 and TRBJ2-1; D is possibly TRBD2 (6 bases). Sample: CD4+ or CD8+ T cells sorted from blood, taken in a trial of the OX40 agonist ivuxolimab. CDR3 sequence reads: CASSVSGHYNEQFF. The DNA of the CDR3 is TGCGCCAGCAGTGTAAGCGGGCATTACAATGAGCAGTTCTTC.